These 13 T cell receptor beta chains originate from one sample sequenced in a study of blood T cell repertoires in COVID-19. The data were produced by immunoSEQ multiplex PCR, yet TCRdb's version contains in-frame clones alone and is incomplete. The table has 150,000 or so clones, approximately 86% seen once. Sequencing input: peripheral blood. The receptors stem from a man in his sixties with COVID-19, enrolled during active disease.

This chain uses TRBV27 with TRBJ1-5, with D possibly TRBD1 on 6 matching bases. Trimming pared 2 bases from V and 0 bases from J, leaving 8 bases between. CDR3 size: 15 residues. Germline CDR1 MNHEY, CDR2 SMNVEV (reference sequence). For the CDR3, the DNA is TGTGCCAGCAGTTTAGCAGGGGCTAGCAATCAGCCCCAGCATTTT. This translates into CASSLAGASNQPQHF.

In this sample, this clone turned up once. The chain recombines TRBV28 with TRBJ1-5; tentatively, D is TRBD1 (5 bases). Between the trimmed V and J ends, which lost 3 bases and 8 bases, there was a span of 17 bases. The CDR3 runs 15 residues. Germline V gives CDR1 MDHEN, CDR2 SYDVKM. CDR3 coding DNA: TGTGCCAGCAGTTTCCTTAGGCGGGGCCTGGAGCCCCAGCATTTT. Protein sequence: CASSFLRRGLEPQHF.

This clone was found once. The DNA for the CDR3 is TGCGCCAGCAGCCAGTACTCGGCGGGCTCGATCTACGAGCAGTACTTC. This encodes CASSQYSAGSIYEQYF. The chain employs TRBV4-3 and TRBJ2-7, with D perhaps TRBD2 (5 bases). Per germline, CDR1 LGHNA and CDR2 YSLEER. The CDR3 has 16 amino acids. V was cut by 3 bases and J by 3 bases, with 18 bases left in between.

The chain carries TRBV6-4 and TRBJ2-2, with 8 bases matching TRBD1. CDR3 length equals 14 residues. The ends lost 6 bases at V and 8 bases at J; junction bases unmatched: 8. Looked up from germline, CDR1 is MRHNA and CDR2 is SNTAGT. This CDR3 is CASRLDRVEGELFF. DNA of the CDR3: TGTGCCAGCAGATTGGACAGGGTGGAAGGGGAGCTGTTTTTT.

The chain combines TRBV2 with TRBJ2-7; D not resolved. The CDR3 length is 12 residues. V was clipped by 2 bases and J by 6 bases, with 8 bases between them. Looked up from germline, CDR1 is SNHLY and CDR2 is FYNNEI. The CDR3 sequence: CASSEPLLEQYF. The CDR3 nucleotides read TGTGCCAGCAGTGAACCTCTCCTCGAGCAGTACTTC.

The rearrangement links TRBV5-1 to TRBJ2-7; tentatively, D is TRBD2 (6 bases). The germline V gene encodes CDR1 SGHRS and CDR2 YFSETQ. The CDR3 consists of 15 residues. Trimming took 0 bases from V and 6 from J, leaving 16 bases between them. The CDR3 sequence is CASSLAEFWGGEQYF. CDR3 sequence (DNA): TGCGCCAGCAGCTTGGCCGAGTTTTGGGGAGGCGAGCAGTACTTC. Complete variable domain (other parts from reference TRBV5-1 and TRBJ2-7): KAGVTQTPRYLIKTRGQQVTLSCSPISGHRSVSWYQQTPGQGLQFLFEYFSETQRNKGNFPGRFSGRQFSNSRSEMNVSTLELGDSALYLCASSLAEFWGGEQYFGPGTRLTVT.

The chain uses TRBV2 and TRBJ2-7, with D unresolved. The CDR3 totals 12 residues. CDR1 SNHLY and CDR2 FYNNEI come from the germline V gene. Trimming stripped 7 bases from V and 0 bases from J, with 7 bases between. The CDR3 bases are TGTGCCAGCAATGCTAACTCCTACGAGCAGTACTTC. Translating it yields CASNANSYEQYF.

V and J are TRBV18 and TRBJ1-6, with 7 bases aligning to TRBD1. The CDR3 has 19 residues. Germline lookup yields CDR1 KGHSH and CDR2 LQKENI. The ends lost 2 bases at V and 4 bases at J; junction bases unmatched: 14. The CDR3 DNA follows: TGTGCCAGCTCACCATTCGGGACAGCCGAAAGACTTTATAATTCACCCCTCCACTTT. This translates into CASSPFGTAERLYNSPLHF.

This sequence joins TRBV9 and TRBJ2-2; D remains ambiguous. Germline CDR1 and CDR2: SGDLS and YYNGEE. CDR3 length: 15 residues. The V and J ends lost 2 bases and 1 base respectively, with 9 bases between them. The CDR3 DNA is TGTGCCAGCAGCGTCGCAGCGCTGAACACCGGGGAGCTGTTTTTT. Translation gives CASSVAALNTGELFF.

The rearrangement links TRBV4-3 to TRBJ2-3, with 8 bases lining up with TRBD2. The V segment lost 0 bases and the J segment 4 bases; nucleotides outside the gene matches: 6. This CDR3 has 16 amino acids. Germline values: CDR1 LGHNA, CDR2 YSLEER. The CDR3 loop is CASSQDWSGRPDTQYF. CDR3 in DNA: TGCGCCAGCAGCCAAGATTGGAGCGGGAGACCAGATACGCAGTATTTT.

CDR3 residues: CASSAPRDWLNEQYF. The DNA for the CDR3 is TGTGCCAGCAGCGCACCGCGGGACTGGCTCAATGAGCAGTACTTC. The V and J genes are TRBV6-4 and TRBJ2-7; maybe TRBD2 (6 bases). This CDR3 spans 15 amino acids. The V end was cut by 6 bases, the J end by 7 bases, with 22 bases between. Germline V gene lookup returns CDR1 MRHNA and CDR2 SNTAGT.

The V and J genes are TRBV6-1 and TRBJ2-7; D gene uncertain. The CDR3 covers 14 residues. Trimming left V 1 base short and J 6 bases short, with 13 bases between. Germline V CDR1 and CDR2: MNHNS, SASEGT. CDR3 residues: CASSEDTSRREQYF. For the CDR3, the DNA is TGTGCCAGCAGTGAAGACACATCCCGCCGCGAGCAGTACTTC.

The J gene is TRBJ1-1, the V gene TRBV6-6; D is ambiguous. In germline, CDR1 is MNHNY, CDR2 SVGAGI (reference sequence). Trimming left V 7 bases short and J 1 base short, with 10 bases between. The CDR3 runs 13 residues. Written as DNA, the CDR3 is TGTGCCAGCACTCTGGGCGAGAACACTGAAGCTTTCTTT. Amino acids: CASTLGENTEAFF.